This is a list of T cell receptor beta chains from one sample in a study of cytomegalovirus exposure and HLA in healthy donors. The table came from immunoSEQ multiplex PCR; TCRdb's copy has only in-frame clones and leaves some out. The table lists 75,000 to 95,000 clones, over 75% of them singletons, with roughly an eighth in the top ten. Sequenced input: PBMCs. The receptors shown here come from a human donor in good health. Both conserved end residues are part of each CDR3. The order of the fields is D gene, J gene, clone size, V gene, CDR3 DNA, CDR3 protein. The D gene is left open where the match is weak. The size entry is marked missing in some rows and otherwise reads once, few, many or a size class.

NA TRBJ2-5 once TRBV5-4 TGTGCCAGCAGCTTGACTAGTGAGGAGACCCAGTACTTC CASSLTSEETQYF
NA TRBJ1-4 NA TRBV4-3 TGCGCCAGCAGCCAAGAGGGGGGGTCTACTAATGAAAAACTGTTTTTT CASSQEGGSTNEKLFF
TRBD1 TRBJ1-1 NA TRBV19 TGTGCCAGTAGTATAGAACGAGGGGGCCGGATGAACACTGAAGCTTTCTTT CASSIERGGRMNTEAFF
TRBD2 TRBJ2-2 NA TRBV27 TGTGCCAGCAGTTTTTTCATGGGACTAGGAAACACCGGGGAGCTGTTTTTT CASSFFMGLGNTGELFF
NA TRBJ1-1 NA TRBV6-5 TGTGCCAGCAGTTACTCGACAGGAAACATGAACACTGAAGCTTTCTTT CASSYSTGNMNTEAFF
TRBD2 TRBJ2-1 NA TRBV7-2 TGTGCCAGCAGCCCCGGACTAGCGGTCTACAATGAGCAGTTCTTC CASSPGLAVYNEQFF
NA TRBJ1-2 NA TRBV27 TGTGCCAGCAGTTTGGGACTGAACTATGGCTACACCTTC CASSLGLNYGYTF
NA TRBJ2-7 few TRBV6-5 TGTGCCAGCAGCAAACCTTCTAACCGTGACGAGCAGTACTTC CASSKPSNRDEQYF
NA TRBJ1-3 many TRBV5-6 TGTGCCAGCAGCTTGGCGAGGAGACAGTCTGGAAACACCATATATTTT CASSLARRQSGNTIYF
TRBD1 TRBJ1-1 NA TRBV19 TGTGCCAGTAGTTTGGACAGGGGAAAAGCTTTCTTT CASSLDRGKAFF
NA TRBJ2-5 NA TRBV2 TGTGCCAGCAGTGGACTAGTCGAGACCCAGTACTTC CASSGLVETQYF
TRBD1 TRBJ1-1 NA TRBV19 TGTGCCAGTAGTATGACAGGGAAGACTGAAGCTTTCTTT CASSMTGKTEAFF
NA TRBJ1-1 NA TRBV6-1 TGTGCCAGCGCCACCGGGGGTGAAGCTTTCTTT CASATGGEAFF
NA TRBJ2-3 NA TRBV21-1 TGTGCCAGCAGCAAAGGGGACAGATCCACAGATACGCAGTATTTT CASSKGDRSTDTQYF
TRBD1 TRBJ1-2 NA TRBV7-9 TGTGCCAGCAGCTTACAGGGGGCTGAAGGTGGCTACACCTTC CASSLQGAEGGYTF
NA TRBJ1-2 NA TRBV6-5 TGTGCCAGCAGTTACTCGGAAGGGGCTGGAGGCTACACCTTC CASSYSEGAGGYTF
TRBD2 TRBJ2-5 NA TRBV27 TGTGCCAGCAGTTTAGGGGGGGGAGTCCAAGAGACCCAGTACTTC CASSLGGGVQETQYF
NA TRBJ1-1 few TRBV7-8 TGTGCCAGCAGCTTAGGCACAGGGCGGGTCGGCACTGAAGCTTTCTTT CASSLGTGRVGTEAFF
TRBD1 TRBJ1-5 NA TRBV14 TGTGCCAGCAGCCTTTTAGTTACAGGGGGCTGTGATCAGCCCCAGCATTTT CASSLLVTGGCDQPQHF
TRBD1 TRBJ2-7 few TRBV5-8 TGTGCCAGCAGCTTGGTAGGTGACAGGGACGAGCAGTACTTC CASSLVGDRDEQYF
NA TRBJ2-2 NA TRBV7-9 TGTGCCAGCAGCTTAGAGTACAGCACCGGGGAGCTGTTTTTT CASSLEYSTGELFF
NA TRBJ1-6 NA TRBV2 TGTGCCAGCAGTAACCGGGACACTTATTCACCCCTCCACTTT CASSNRDTYSPLHF
TRBD2 TRBJ2-5 NA TRBV5-4 TGTGCCAGCAGCTTGATGGGGAGCGGGGTGGTCCAAGAGACCCAGTACTTC CASSLMGSGVVQETQYF
TRBD1 TRBJ1-1 few TRBV5-1 TGCGCCAGCAGCTTCGGGACAGGGAAAGAAAACACTGAAGCTTTCTTT CASSFGTGKENTEAFF
NA TRBJ1-2 once TRBV5-1 TGCGCCAGCAGCTTCGAGGGTAACTATGGCTACACCTTC CASSFEGNYGYTF
TRBD1 TRBJ2-3 NA TRBV6-6 TGTGCCAGCAGTTACGTGGGGACAGCTAGCACAGATACGCAGTATTTT CASSYVGTASTDTQYF
NA TRBJ1-5 NA TRBV6-6 TGTGCCAGCAGTTACTCCCCCGAGAAGCCCCAGCATTTT CASSYSPEKPQHF
NA TRBJ1-5 NA TRBV21-1 TGTGCCAGCAGCAAAGTCGACAGGGGCAATCAGCCCCAGCATTTT CASSKVDRGNQPQHF
NA TRBJ2-5 large TRBV9 TGTGCCAGCAGCGTAGGGATGGCGGGGGAGACCCAGTACTTC CASSVGMAGETQYF
TRBD2 TRBJ2-7 NA TRBV27 TGTGCCAGCAGTTTTAGCGGGGGCTTCTACGAGCAGTACTTC CASSFSGGFYEQYF
NA TRBJ2-2 NA TRBV6-6 TGTGCCAGCAGTAACAGGGACGGGGAGCTGTTTTTT CASSNRDGELFF
NA TRBJ1-3 NA TRBV4-1 TGCGCCAGCAGCAATCTGCGCTCTGGAAACACCATATATTTT CASSNLRSGNTIYF
NA TRBJ2-7 NA TRBV27 TGTGCCAGCAGAGTTAACAGGGATGCCTACGAGCAGTACTTC CASRVNRDAYEQYF
TRBD2 TRBJ2-7 NA TRBV7-2 TGTGCCAGCAGTCGGACTAGCGGGGGGACTACCTACGAGCAGTACTTC CASSRTSGGTTYEQYF
TRBD2 TRBJ2-7 NA TRBV9 TGTGCCAGCAGCGGGACTAGCGGGGGCCGGCAGTACTTC CASSGTSGGRQYF
NA TRBJ2-3 NA TRBV11-2 TGTGCCAGCAGCTTAGATGTTGGGGCCGGAACAGATACGCAGTATTTT CASSLDVGAGTDTQYF
TRBD1 TRBJ2-1 NA TRBV7-8 TGTGCCAGCAGCGTAGGGACAGGGCAGGGTGAGCAGTTCTTC CASSVGTGQGEQFF
TRBD1 TRBJ2-1 NA TRBV2 TGTGCCAGCAGTCCGACAGGGGGCGCGGGAAATGAGCAGTTCTTC CASSPTGGAGNEQFF
TRBD2 TRBJ2-1 NA TRBV10-3 TGTGCCATCAGCCGCCGGACTAGCGGGGGAGACAATGAGCAGTTCTTC CAISRRTSGGDNEQFF
NA TRBJ2-2 NA TRBV9 TGTGCCAGCAGCGTAGAGGGGGCCGGGGAGCTGTTTTTT CASSVEGAGELFF
TRBD2 TRBJ2-3 NA TRBV7-9 TGTGCCAGCAGCTTAGCGAGACTAGCGGGGGGTGAGACAGATACGCAGTATTTT CASSLARLAGGETDTQYF
NA TRBJ1-5 NA TRBV19 TGTGCCAGAGCGGGGGAACAGCCCCAGCATTTT CARAGEQPQHF
TRBD1 TRBJ1-2 NA TRBV6-5 TGTGCCAGCAGATCAGGGGGAGACTATGGCTACACCTTC CASRSGGDYGYTF
NA TRBJ2-7 NA TRBV5-6 TGTGCCAGCAGCCTCGGACAGCAATCCTACGAGCAGTACTTC CASSLGQQSYEQYF
TRBD2 TRBJ2-1 few TRBV7-9 TGTGCCAGCAGTCGTCTAAGCGGGGGTTACAATGAGCAGTTCTTC CASSRLSGGYNEQFF
TRBD1 TRBJ1-4 NA TRBV27 TGTGCCAGCAGTTTCTCCCAGGGGGAAACTAATGAAAAACTGTTTTTT CASSFSQGETNEKLFF
NA TRBJ1-2 few TRBV6-5 TGTGCCAGCAGTTTGAGGGTTGACTATGGCTACACCTTC CASSLRVDYGYTF